Each of the 20 T cell receptor beta chains below was sequenced from the same sample in a study of beta chain features in type 1 diabetes. Reverse transcribing all isolated RNA meant expressed TCRB transcripts were sequenced. Repertoires were generated with immunoSEQ multiplex PCR, while TCRdb's copy carries only in-frame clones and drops some. The sample lists about 620,000 clones, less than 20% occurring once. The sequenced sample was naive CD4+ T cells from blood. These receptors were taken from a man aged 18 to 35 in good health.

This clone was seen a handful of times. The CDR3 nucleotides are TGTGCCAGTAGTATCGAGACAGGCTGGCGCAATCAGCCCCAGCATTTT. This encodes CASSIETGWRNQPQHF. The chain joins TRBV19 to TRBJ1-5, with D perhaps matching TRBD1 (6 bases). V gave up 3 bases and J gave up 2 bases, with 14 bases separating them. The CDR3 totals 16 residues. Looked up from germline, CDR1 is LNHDA and CDR2 is SQIVND (reference sequence).

This clone was seen a handful of times. CDR3 DNA sequence: TGTGCCAGCAGCTTAAACAGGGGCCCAGATACGCAGTATTTT. It codes for CASSLNRGPDTQYF. The J gene is TRBJ2-3, the V gene TRBV7-8; 7 bases match TRBD1. V gave up 2 bases and J gave up 4 bases; unmatched junction bases: 3. The CDR3 loop spans 14 amino acids. The germline V gene encodes CDR1 SGHVS and CDR2 FQNEAQ.

This clone has ten or more counts. The chain carries TRBV28 and TRBJ2-4, with 8 bases lining up with TRBD1. The CDR3 length is 14 residues. J lost 8 bases, V lost 5 bases, and 8 bases had no gene match. The germline gives CDR1 MDHEN, CDR2 SYDVKM. The DNA of the CDR3 is TGTGCCAGCAGTAGGGACAGGATTAGGGACATTCAGTACTTC. Its protein product is CASSRDRIRDIQYF.

As concerns this clone: Given a much more abundant clone one base away, this may be a read error. V usage is TRBV7-8 and J usage is TRBJ2-7, with D hard to call. Trimming shortened V by 4 bases and J by 3 bases, and 4 bases separated the two germline ends. The length of the CDR3 is 11 residues. The germline V gene encodes CDR1 SGHVS and CDR2 FQNEAQ. For the CDR3, the DNA is TGTGCCAGCAGCTACCTCTACGAGCAGTACTTC. Residues: CASSYLYEQYF.

This clone was counted a few times. This sequence joins TRBV19 and TRBJ1-2; perhaps TRBD1 as D (6 bases). The CDR3 has 15 amino acids. CDR1 LNHDA and CDR2 SQIVND come from the germline V gene (reference sequence). V lost 10 bases and J lost 0, with 18 bases in between. The CDR3 here is CATSPGATTNYGYTF. The CDR3 nucleotides read TGTGCCACCTCCCCGGGGGCCACTACTAACTATGGCTACACCTTC.

The gene calls are TRBV4-3 and TRBJ2-6; the match to TRBD1 covers 7 bases. Looked up from germline, CDR1 is LGHNA and CDR2 is YSLEER. V was pared by 6 bases and J by 2 bases, with 4 bases of the junction left unmatched. There are 15 residues in the CDR3. The CDR3 here is CASRQGVAGANVLTF. CDR3 coding DNA: TGCGCCAGCAGGCAGGGGGTAGCTGGGGCCAACGTCCTGACTTTC.

The genes are TRBV19 and TRBJ2-3; 8 positions agree with TRBD1. Germline V gene sequence: CDR1 LNHDA, CDR2 SQIVND (reference sequence). The CDR3 covers 15 residues. Losses at the gene ends were 10 bases for V and 4 bases for J; bases not matched to a gene: 13. Here the CDR3 DNA reads TGTGCCACCTCCCGACAGGGGCCCTCAGCAGATACGCAGTATTTT. It encodes CATSRQGPSADTQYF.

This clone was detected a few times. The rearrangement joins TRBV7-9 to TRBJ1-1; 8 nucleotides agree with TRBD1. CDR1 is SEHNR, CDR2 FQNEAQ, per germline (reference sequence). Trimming removed 4 bases from V and 1 base from J; junction bases left unmatched: 2. The CDR3 contains 14 residues. CDR3 DNA sequence: TGTGCCAGCAGCTACACAGGGGGGAACACTGAAGCTTTCTTT. This gives the protein CASSYTGGNTEAFF.

The chain uses TRBV9 and TRBJ2-1; D tentatively reads TRBD1 or TRBD2 (5 bases each). V lost 0 bases, J lost 7 bases, and 11 bases lay in between. The CDR3 has 14 residues. Germline V lookup: CDR1 SGDLS, CDR2 YYNGEE. This chain's CDR3 is CASSVGGGSNEQFF. In DNA form, the CDR3 reads TGTGCCAGCAGCGTAGGTGGGGGTTCTAATGAGCAGTTCTTC.

The rearrangement uses TRBV19 and TRBJ2-1; 16 bases are shared with TRBD2. CDR3 length: 15 amino acids. V lost 7 bases, J lost 8 bases, and 5 bases stayed unmatched. Looked up from germline, CDR1 is LNHDA and CDR2 is SQIVND (reference sequence). The CDR3 nucleotides are TGTGCCAGTACCGCGGGACTAGCGGGAGGGTATGAGCAGTTCTTC. Translation gives CASTAGLAGGYEQFF.

This clone was observed a handful of times. This rearrangement joins TRBV5-8 to TRBJ2-4; D may be TRBD2 (5 bases). Germline V gives CDR1 SGHTS, CDR2 YDEGEE. V lost 1 base to trimming and J lost 3 bases, with 14 bases between them. The CDR3 is made up of 16 amino acids. The CDR3 DNA is TGTGCCAGCAGCTTGTTCAGAGGGCTCGGCAAAAACATTCAGTACTTC. It yields the protein CASSLFRGLGKNIQYF.

The chain is built from TRBV6-6 and TRBJ2-4; D might be TRBD2 (7 bases). The CDR3 is 14 residues long. Germline loops: CDR1 MNHNY, CDR2 SVGAGI (reference sequence). With 4 bases removed from V and 7 bases from J, the gap between germline ends came to 14 bases. The CDR3 loop reads CASSLGGRSNIQYF. DNA of the CDR3: TGTGCCAGCAGTTTGGGGGGGCGTTCGAACATTCAGTACTTC.

The gene calls are TRBV9 and TRBJ2-5; no clear D. The CDR3 extends over 14 amino acids. Trimming took 6 bases from V and 4 from J, leaving 16 bases between them. Germline CDR1 and CDR2: SGDLS and YYNGEE. The CDR3 region is CASKKSWFGETQYF. The CDR3, as DNA: TGTGCCAGCAAAAAAAGCTGGTTTGGAGAGACCCAGTACTTC.

This clone has a handful of counts. The chain employs TRBV29-1 and TRBJ1-2, with 10 bases that match TRBD1. CDR3 length equals 11 residues. Germline CDR1 is SQVTM and CDR2 is ANQGSEA. V was clipped by 6 bases and J by 6 bases; unmatched bases: 1. The CDR3: CSVGQGNGYTF. For the CDR3, the DNA is TGCAGCGTGGGACAGGGGAATGGCTACACCTTC.

This clone has a handful of counts. The rearrangement links TRBV5-4 to TRBJ2-1; TRBD2 aligns across 7 bases. Germline V gene sequence: CDR1 SGHNT, CDR2 YYREEE (reference sequence). The ends lost 2 bases at V and 6 bases at J; junction bases unmatched: 8. The CDR3 is made up of 15 amino acids. CDR3 sequence reads: CASSFPGVAGNEQFF. The CDR3, as DNA: TGTGCCAGCAGCTTCCCGGGGGTAGCGGGCAATGAGCAGTTCTTC. The whole variable domain, filled in from reference TRBV5-4 and TRBJ2-1, reads ETGVTQSPTHLIKTRGQQVTLRCSSQSGHNTVSWYQQALGQGPQFIFQYYREEENGRGNFPPRFSGLQFPNYSSELNVNALELDDSALYLCASSFPGVAGNEQFFGPGTRLTVL.

This chain connects TRBV7-9 to TRBJ1-2; 8 bases fit TRBD1. The CDR3 covers 14 residues. Germline assignment: CDR1 SEHNR and CDR2 FQNEAQ (reference sequence). The V and J ends lost 3 bases and 8 bases, in that order; junction bases with no gene match: 8. The CDR3 DNA is TGTGCCAGCAGCTTTCCGCAGGGGGCCGGCGGCTACACCTTC. It yields the protein CASSFPQGAGGYTF.

This clone was counted a few times. The CDR3 bases are TGCGCCAGCAGCTTGAAGGAGGGGGCGCTTAACGAGCAGTACTTC. Translating gives CASSLKEGALNEQYF. The chain recombines TRBV5-1 with TRBJ2-7; maybe TRBD1 (7 bases). Per germline, CDR1 SGHRS and CDR2 YFSETQ. The V and J ends lost 1 base and 5 bases respectively, with 16 bases between them. The CDR3 extends over 15 amino acids.

This clone was seen a handful of times. This chain joins TRBV7-8 and TRBJ2-7; 7 nucleotides match TRBD2. This CDR3 spans 15 amino acids. The J segment lost 0 bases and the V segment lost 5 bases, leaving 7 bases of the junction unmatched. Germline-derived CDR1 and CDR2 are SGHVS and FQNEAQ. This CDR3 reads CASSRQRGSSYEQYF. The CDR3 bases are TGTGCCAGCAGCCGCCAGCGGGGAAGCTCCTACGAGCAGTACTTC.

This clone was counted at least ten times. V usage is TRBV4-3 and J usage is TRBJ2-1; D unclear. The CDR3 runs to 11 residues. Germline CDR1 and CDR2: LGHNA and YSLEER. V lost 0 bases and J lost 6, with 0 bases in between. The CDR3 bases are TGCGCCAGCAGCCAAGACAATGAGCAGTTCTTC. Its protein is CASSQDNEQFF.

V is TRBV28 and J is TRBJ2-7; maybe TRBD1 (5 bases). Germline CDR1 reads MDHEN; CDR2 reads SYDVKM. The V and J ends lost 7 bases and 4 bases respectively, with 11 bases between them. This CDR3 contains 12 residues. CDR3 in DNA: TGTGCCAGCACGGGCAGGGAATACGAGCAGTACTTC. It encodes CASTGREYEQYF.